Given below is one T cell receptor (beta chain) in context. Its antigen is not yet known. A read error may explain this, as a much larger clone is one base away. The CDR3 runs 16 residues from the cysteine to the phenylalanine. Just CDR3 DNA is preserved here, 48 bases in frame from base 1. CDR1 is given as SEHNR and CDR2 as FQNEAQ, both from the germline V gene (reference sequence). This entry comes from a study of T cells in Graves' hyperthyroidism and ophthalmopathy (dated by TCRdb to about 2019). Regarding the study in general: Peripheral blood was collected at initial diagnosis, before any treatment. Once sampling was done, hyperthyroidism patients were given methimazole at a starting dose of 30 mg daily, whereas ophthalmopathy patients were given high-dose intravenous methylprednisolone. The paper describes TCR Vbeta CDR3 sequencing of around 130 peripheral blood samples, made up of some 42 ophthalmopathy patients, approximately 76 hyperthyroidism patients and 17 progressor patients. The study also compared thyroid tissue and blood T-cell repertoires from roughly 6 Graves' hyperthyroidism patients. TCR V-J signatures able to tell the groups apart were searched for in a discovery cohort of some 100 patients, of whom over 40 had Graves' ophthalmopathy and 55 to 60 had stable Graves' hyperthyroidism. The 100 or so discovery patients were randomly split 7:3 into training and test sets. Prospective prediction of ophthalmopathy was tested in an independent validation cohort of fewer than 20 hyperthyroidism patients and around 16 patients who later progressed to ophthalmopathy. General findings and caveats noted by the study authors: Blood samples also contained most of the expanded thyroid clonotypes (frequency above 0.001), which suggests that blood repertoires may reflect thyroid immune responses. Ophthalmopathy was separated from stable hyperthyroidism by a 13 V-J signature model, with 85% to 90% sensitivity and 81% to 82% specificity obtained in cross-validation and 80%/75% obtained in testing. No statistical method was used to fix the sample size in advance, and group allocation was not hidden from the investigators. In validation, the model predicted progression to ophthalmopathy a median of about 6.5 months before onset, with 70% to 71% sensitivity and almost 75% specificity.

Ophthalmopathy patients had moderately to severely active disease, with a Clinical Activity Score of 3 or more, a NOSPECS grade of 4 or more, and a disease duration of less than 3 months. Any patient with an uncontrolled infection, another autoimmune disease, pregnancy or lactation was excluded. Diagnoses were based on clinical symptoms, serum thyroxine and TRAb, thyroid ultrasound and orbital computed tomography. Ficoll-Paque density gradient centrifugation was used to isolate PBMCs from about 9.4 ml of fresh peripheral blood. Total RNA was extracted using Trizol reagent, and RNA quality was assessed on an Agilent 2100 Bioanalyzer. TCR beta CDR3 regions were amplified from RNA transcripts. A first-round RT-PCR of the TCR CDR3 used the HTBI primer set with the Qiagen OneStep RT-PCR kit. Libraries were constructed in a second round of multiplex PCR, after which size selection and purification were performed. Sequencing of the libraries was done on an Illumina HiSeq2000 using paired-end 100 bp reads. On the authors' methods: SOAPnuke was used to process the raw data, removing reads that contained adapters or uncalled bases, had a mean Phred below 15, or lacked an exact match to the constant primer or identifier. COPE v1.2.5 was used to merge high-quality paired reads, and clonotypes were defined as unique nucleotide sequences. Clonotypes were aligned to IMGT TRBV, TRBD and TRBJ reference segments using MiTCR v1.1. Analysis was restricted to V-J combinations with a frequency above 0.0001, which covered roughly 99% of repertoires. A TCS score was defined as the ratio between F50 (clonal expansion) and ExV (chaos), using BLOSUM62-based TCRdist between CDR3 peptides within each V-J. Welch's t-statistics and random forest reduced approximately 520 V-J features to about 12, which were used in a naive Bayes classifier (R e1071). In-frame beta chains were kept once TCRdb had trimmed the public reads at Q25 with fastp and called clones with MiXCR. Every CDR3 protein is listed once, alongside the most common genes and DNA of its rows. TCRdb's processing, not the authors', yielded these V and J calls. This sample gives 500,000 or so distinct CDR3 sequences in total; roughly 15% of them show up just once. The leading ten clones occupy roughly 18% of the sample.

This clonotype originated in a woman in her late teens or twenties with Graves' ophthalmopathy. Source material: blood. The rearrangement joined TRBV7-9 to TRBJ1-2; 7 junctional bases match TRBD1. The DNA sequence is TGTGCCAGCACCTCCTCGAGAGAGGGGGCGGTCTATGGCCACACCTTC. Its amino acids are CASTSSREGAVYGHTF.